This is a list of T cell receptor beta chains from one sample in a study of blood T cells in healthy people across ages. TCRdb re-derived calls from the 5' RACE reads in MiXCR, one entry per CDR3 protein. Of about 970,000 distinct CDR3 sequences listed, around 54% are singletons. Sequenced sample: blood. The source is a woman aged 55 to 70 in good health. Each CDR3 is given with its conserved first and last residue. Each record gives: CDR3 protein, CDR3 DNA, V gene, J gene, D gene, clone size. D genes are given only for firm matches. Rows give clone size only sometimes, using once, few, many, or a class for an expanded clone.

CDR3 protein: CASSQGFPGQGSPSPLHF
CDR3 DNA: TGTGCCAGCAGCCAAGGATTCCCGGGACAGGGCTCACCATCACCCCTCCACTTT
V gene: TRBV4-2
J gene: TRBJ1-6
D gene: TRBD1
clone size: few

CDR3 protein: CASSSGESNTGELFF
CDR3 DNA: TGTGCCAGCAGCTCGGGGGAGTCCAACACCGGGGAGCTGTTTTTT
V gene: TRBV7-9
J gene: TRBJ2-2
D gene: NA
clone size: NA

CDR3 protein: CASSPHSGGSSYEQYF
CDR3 DNA: TGTGCCAGCAGTCCACACTCCGGCGGGAGTTCCTACGAGCAGTACTTC
V gene: TRBV28
J gene: TRBJ2-7
D gene: TRBD2
clone size: NA

CDR3 protein: CSASNPGQGSYEQYF
CDR3 DNA: TGCAGTGCTAGTAATCCGGGACAGGGGTCCTACGAGCAGTACTTC
V gene: TRBV20-1
J gene: TRBJ2-7
D gene: TRBD1
clone size: NA

CDR3 protein: CASSLPSGRDETQYF
CDR3 DNA: TGTGCCAGCAGCTTGCCTAGCGGGAGGGATGAGACCCAGTACTTC
V gene: TRBV5-6
J gene: TRBJ2-5
D gene: TRBD2
clone size: few

CDR3 protein: CSAPKRTSSYEQYF
CDR3 DNA: TGCAGTGCCCCGAAACGGACTAGCAGCTACGAGCAGTACTTC
V gene: TRBV20-1
J gene: TRBJ2-7
D gene: TRBD2
clone size: NA

CDR3 protein: CSAVSSSGSLYNEQFF
CDR3 DNA: TGCAGTGCTGTTTCCTCTAGCGGGAGCCTCTACAATGAGCAGTTCTTC
V gene: TRBV20-1
J gene: TRBJ2-1
D gene: TRBD2
clone size: NA

CDR3 protein: CSAREGPGEQYF
CDR3 DNA: TGCAGTGCTAGAGAGGGCCCGGGCGAGCAGTACTTC
V gene: TRBV20-1
J gene: TRBJ2-7
D gene: NA
clone size: few

CDR3 protein: CATSRDQGGHTDTQYF
CDR3 DNA: TGTGCCACCAGCAGAGATCAGGGAGGACACACAGATACGCAGTATTTT
V gene: TRBV15
J gene: TRBJ2-3
D gene: NA
clone size: few

CDR3 protein: CASSSLAGGSYEQYF
CDR3 DNA: TGTGCCAGCAGTTCCCTCGCGGGAGGCTCCTACGAGCAGTACTTC
V gene: TRBV6-5
J gene: TRBJ2-7
D gene: TRBD2
clone size: many

CDR3 protein: CASSGQAHEQYF
CDR3 DNA: TGTGCCAGCAGCGGACAGGCTCACGAGCAGTACTTC
V gene: TRBV12-3/TRBV12-4
J gene: TRBJ2-7
D gene: TRBD1
clone size: NA

CDR3 protein: CSARKHTDTQYF
CDR3 DNA: TGCAGTGCTAGAAAGCACACAGATACGCAGTATTTT
V gene: TRBV20-1
J gene: TRBJ2-3
D gene: NA
clone size: few

CDR3 protein: CASSETGKGNTIYF
CDR3 DNA: TGTGCCAGCAGTGAGACAGGGAAAGGAAACACCATATATTTT
V gene: TRBV25-1
J gene: TRBJ1-3
D gene: TRBD1
clone size: once

CDR3 protein: CASSSVQGSSDTQYF
CDR3 DNA: TGCGCCAGCAGCTCGGTACAGGGTTCCTCAGATACGCAGTATTTT
V gene: TRBV5-1
J gene: TRBJ2-3
D gene: NA
clone size: NA

CDR3 protein: CASSFQGPLYDEQYF
CDR3 DNA: TGTGCCAGCAGTTTTCAGGGGCCCCTCTACGACGAGCAGTACTTC
V gene: TRBV27
J gene: TRBJ2-7
D gene: NA
clone size: NA

CDR3 protein: CSARVPSETQYF
CDR3 DNA: TGCAGTGCTAGAGTCCCGTCAGAGACCCAGTACTTC
V gene: TRBV20-1
J gene: TRBJ2-5
D gene: NA
clone size: NA

CDR3 protein: CASSVLGTRDEQYF
CDR3 DNA: TGTGCCAGCAGTGTCTTGGGGACTCGGGACGAGCAGTACTTC
V gene: TRBV28
J gene: TRBJ2-7
D gene: NA
clone size: NA

CDR3 protein: CASSYVGHSTYEQYF
CDR3 DNA: TGTGCCAGCAGTTATGTGGGACACTCCACCTACGAGCAGTACTTC
V gene: TRBV28
J gene: TRBJ2-7
D gene: NA
clone size: few

CDR3 protein: CSARRVGQETQFF
CDR3 DNA: TGCAGTGCCCGGCGGGTCGGACAAGAGACCCAGTTCTTC
V gene: TRBV20-1
J gene: TRBJ2-1
D gene: NA
clone size: NA

CDR3 protein: CASGITSGGGDTQYF
CDR3 DNA: TGTGCCAGCGGGATAACTAGCGGTGGGGGAGATACGCAGTATTTT
V gene: TRBV6-5
J gene: TRBJ2-3
D gene: TRBD2
clone size: NA